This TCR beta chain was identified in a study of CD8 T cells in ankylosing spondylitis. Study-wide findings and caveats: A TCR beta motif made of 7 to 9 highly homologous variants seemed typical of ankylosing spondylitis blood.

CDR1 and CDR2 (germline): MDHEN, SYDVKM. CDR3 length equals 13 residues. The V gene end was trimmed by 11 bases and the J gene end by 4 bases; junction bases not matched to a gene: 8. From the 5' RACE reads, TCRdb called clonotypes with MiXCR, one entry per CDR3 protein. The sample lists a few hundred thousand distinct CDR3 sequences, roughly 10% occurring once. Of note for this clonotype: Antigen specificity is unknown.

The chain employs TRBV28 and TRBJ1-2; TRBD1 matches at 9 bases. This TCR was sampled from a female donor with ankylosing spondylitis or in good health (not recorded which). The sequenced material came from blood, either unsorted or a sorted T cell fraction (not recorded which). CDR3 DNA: TGTGCCGGAAGACAGGGGGGCTCCTATGGCTACACCTTC. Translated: CAGRQGGSYGYTF.